This record concerns one TCR beta chain sequence. Its specificity is unknown. The data are from a study of glioma-infiltrating T cells. Trimming cost V 5 bases and J 0 bases, with 11 bases left between them. From germline, CDR1 is MNHEY and CDR2 SVGEGT. This CDR3 is 15 amino acids long. TCR alpha and beta CDR3 regions were amplified from RNA using iRepertoire nested multiplex PCR. For one-step reverse transcription and amplification, about 90-450 ng of tissue mRNA or PBMC total RNA was used. TCRdb re-called the multiplex PCR reads with MiXCR, one entry per CDR3 protein. The table records fewer than 7,500 distinct CDR3 sequences, under 45% of them present only once. Study outcomes and limitations: Gliomas, especially low-grade, showed above-expected tissue-blood divergence; non-neoplastic patients showed below. Very few CDR3 sequences were shared between tissue and blood.

This sequence was found in a human donor with low-grade glioma or glioblastoma, undergoing nonglioma brain surgery, or in good health (not recorded which). The V call is TRBV6-2 or TRBV6-3, the J call TRBJ1-5; no firm D call. The sequencing input was glioma tissue, nonneoplastic brain tissue, or PBMCs (not recorded which). CDR3: CASSDRRYSNQPQHF. In nucleotides, the CDR3 is TGTGCCAGCAGTGACCGGCGGTATAGCAATCAGCCCCAGCATTTT.